This T cell receptor (beta chain) was sequenced for a study of CD8 T cells in Susac syndrome. The J segment lost 5 bases and the V segment lost 4 bases, leaving 20 bases of the junction unmatched. Germline CDR1 is LNHNV and CDR2 is YYDKDF (reference sequence). The CDR3 is 19 residues long. Patients with Susac syndrome showed fulfilment of recently defined diagnostic criteria for definite or probable disease. Roughly 0.45 to 1 ug RNA was reverse transcribed with random hexamers. TCRdb reanalysed the immunoSEQ multiplex PCR reads using MiXCR and keeps one entry per CDR3 protein. The sample carries 150,000 to 160,000 distinct CDR3 sequences, approximately 95% recorded once.

Sequenced: CD4+ T cells from PBMCs. The TCR sequence derives from a human donor with Susac syndrome. The V call is TRBV15, the J call TRBJ1-1; 9 positions match TRBD1. The CDR3 DNA reads TGTGCCACCAGCACCCAGAGTTGGTTTCGGGACAGGGCTGATACTGAAGCTTTCTTT. Translated: CATSTQSWFRDRADTEAFF.